This TCR beta chain was retrieved from a study of T cell repertoires in cytomegalovirus infection. Overall study context: Evidence of both CMV infection and a matching HLA type came from public TCR beta signatures.

This clonotype was picked up many times. Antigen specificity is unknown. TCRdb itself ran the reads through MiXCR, one entry per CDR3 protein. The table records 650,000 to 900,000 distinct CDR3 sequences, about 30% of them present only once. Germline CDR1 reads MNHEY; CDR2 reads SMNVEV (reference sequence). CDR3 length: 15 residues. V dropped 10 bases and J dropped 6 bases, with 21 bases sitting between them. The sequencing here drew on cultured CD8+ T cells from PBMCs, taken from culture after CMV antigen stimulation. This rearrangement joins TRBV27 to TRBJ1-4, with a possible D match to TRBD1 (5 bases). The TCR sequence derives from a human donor in good health (CMV status not recorded). Some clones in this sample may be carry-over from other donors' samples. CDR3 residues: CAISLSDSRDEKLFF. The DNA of the CDR3 is TGTGCCATCTCCCTTTCCGACAGCCGGGATGAAAAACTGTTTTTT.